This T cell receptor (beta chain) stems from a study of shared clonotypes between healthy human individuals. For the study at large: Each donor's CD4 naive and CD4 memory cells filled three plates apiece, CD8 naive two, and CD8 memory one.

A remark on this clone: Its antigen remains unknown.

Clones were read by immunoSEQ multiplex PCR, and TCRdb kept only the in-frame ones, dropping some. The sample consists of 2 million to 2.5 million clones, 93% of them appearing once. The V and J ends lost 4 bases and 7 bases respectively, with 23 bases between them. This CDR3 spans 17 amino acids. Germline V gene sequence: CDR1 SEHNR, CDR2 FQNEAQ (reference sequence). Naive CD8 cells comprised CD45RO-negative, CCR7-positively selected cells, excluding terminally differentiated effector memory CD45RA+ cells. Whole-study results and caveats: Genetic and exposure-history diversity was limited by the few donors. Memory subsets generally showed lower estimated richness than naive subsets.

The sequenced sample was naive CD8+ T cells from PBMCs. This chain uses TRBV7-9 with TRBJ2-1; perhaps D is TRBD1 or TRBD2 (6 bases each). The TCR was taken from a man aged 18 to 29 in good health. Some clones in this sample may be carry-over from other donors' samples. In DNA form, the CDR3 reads TGTGCCAGCAGCTCGGGGGCCCTAGGGGGAACAAAGAATGAGCAGTTCTTC. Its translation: CASSSGALGGTKNEQFF.